This T cell receptor (beta chain) was captured by sequencing in a study of T cells after yellow fever vaccination. Notes on this clonotype: What it binds is not known.

A process of 5'RACE template switching, which added a universal primer site and UMIs, was used to make TCR cDNA. TCRdb itself ran the 5' RACE reads through MiXCR, one entry per CDR3 protein. This sample has hundreds of thousands of distinct CDR3 sequences, with over 9% found just once. Findings and limits, study-wide: Most clones from primary vaccination were detected again post-booster (just over 95% CD4, around 90% CD8). Relatively few clonotypes were ones that appeared in both CD4 and CD8 compartments. A secondary response was less intense yet reached its peak sooner, at day 5 versus 15.

The source of this sequence is a man aged 30 to 45 who received the YFV17D yellow fever vaccine. Sequences were derived from PBMCs, sampled on the day of the yellow fever booster vaccination.

The CDR3 coding sequence is TGTGCCAGCAGCTGGAACGGACAGAACACTGAAGCTTTCTTT. Protein: CASSWNGQNTEAFF. The chain joins TRBV5-8 to TRBJ1-1, with D possibly matching TRBD1 (5 bases). CDR3 size: 14 residues. Trimming pared 3 bases from V and 1 base from J, leaving 10 bases between. Per germline, CDR1 SGHTS and CDR2 YDEGEE.